These 21 T cell receptor beta chains were sequenced from one sample in a study of blood T cell repertoires in COVID-19. Sequenced by immunoSEQ multiplex PCR; TCRdb stores in-frame clones only, minus some. The sample holds 140,000 to 150,000 clones, about three quarters seen once. The sequenced material came from peripheral blood. The source is a woman in her sixties or seventies with acute or convalescent COVID-19.

The chain has TRBV9 and TRBJ1-1; D not certain. The CDR3 is made up of 13 amino acids. Looked up from germline, CDR1 is SGDLS and CDR2 is YYNGEE. V was clipped by 1 base and J by 4 bases, with 8 bases between them. CDR3 bases: TGTGCCAGCAGCGTAAGCCAATTCACTGAAGCTTTCTTT. It translates to CASSVSQFTEAFF.

The V gene is TRBV29-1, the J gene TRBJ2-7; a weak D match, TRBD2 (7 bases). The ends were cut back, 4 bases at V and 1 base at J, with 23 bases in the middle. Germline CDR1 SQVTM, CDR2 ANQGSEA. The CDR3 extends over 17 amino acids. CDR3 DNA: TGCAGCGTTGGGAGGGGGGGGCGTCCCACTAAGTCCTACGAGCAGTACTTC. Translation gives CSVGRGGRPTKSYEQYF.

The chain recombines TRBV10-2 with TRBJ2-1, with 7 positions matching TRBD2. Germline V gene data show CDR1 as WSHSY and CDR2 as SAAADI. The CDR3 totals 14 residues. V lost 7 bases to trimming and J lost 2 bases; unmatched junction nucleotides: 5. CDR3 sequence: CASTRTRAYNEQFF. In DNA, the CDR3 is TGCGCCAGCACCAGGACTAGAGCCTACAATGAGCAGTTCTTC.

The chain is built from TRBV20-1 and TRBJ1-5; D is ambiguous. Trimming removed 3 bases at V and 0 bases at J, with 12 bases between. Per germline, CDR1 DFQATT and CDR2 SNEGSKA (reference sequence). The CDR3 consists of 15 residues. CDR3 region: CSASRGLSSNQPQHF. The DNA for the CDR3 is TGCAGTGCTAGTCGCGGCCTGAGTAGCAATCAGCCCCAGCATTTT.

This clone counts as medium-sized. The chain links TRBV19 to TRBJ1-1, with D unresolved. Trimming took off 7 bases at V and 5 bases at J, with 8 bases between the two ends. This CDR3 spans 11 amino acids. The germline V gene encodes CDR1 LNHDA and CDR2 SQIVND (reference sequence). In DNA form, the CDR3 reads TGTGCCAGTACCGGTTGGACTGAAGCTTTCTTT. This sequence encodes CASTGWTEAFF.

This clone was seen a few times. The V call is TRBV19, the J call TRBJ2-5; the match to TRBD1 covers 8 bases. The junction had 6 bases not matched to a gene; V was cut back by 4 bases and J by 5 bases. The CDR3 extends over 14 amino acids. CDR1 and CDR2 from the germline V gene are LNHDA and SQIVND (reference sequence). CDR3 sequence (DNA): TGTGCCAGTAGTACAGGGGGCGCGCAGGAGACCCAGTACTTC. Its translation is CASSTGGAQETQYF.

This CDR3 reads CASSLLAGFYNEQFF. The CDR3 nucleotides read TGTGCCAGTAGTCTGCTAGCGGGATTCTACAATGAGCAGTTCTTC. The rearrangement uses TRBV19 and TRBJ2-1; 9 nucleotides line up with TRBD2. Germline trimming cut 5 bases from V and 3 bases from J; bases unmatched to any gene: 5. The CDR3 has 15 residues. Germline CDR1 LNHDA, CDR2 SQIVND (reference sequence).

The chain has TRBV7-9 and TRBJ2-5; 12 bases are a match to TRBD2. V lost 3 bases, J lost 0 bases, and 8 bases stayed unmatched. Germline CDR1 is SEHNR and CDR2 is FQNEAQ (reference sequence). The CDR3 runs to 18 residues. CDR3 nucleotide sequence: TGTGCCAGCAGCTTTCTAGCGGGAGGGGACACGTACCAAGAGACCCAGTACTTC. Translating gives CASSFLAGGDTYQETQYF.

The chain employs TRBV30 and TRBJ1-2; 9 nucleotides agree with TRBD1. Germline assignment: CDR1 GTSNPN and CDR2 SVGIG (reference sequence). J was trimmed by 7 bases and V by 3 bases; bases with no gene match: 6. The CDR3 consists of 13 residues. The CDR3 DNA reads as TGTGCCTGGAGCCCCGGGACAGGGTCTGGCTACACCTTC. It specifies CAWSPGTGSGYTF.

This rearrangement joins TRBV7-2 to TRBJ2-7, with 8 bases fitting TRBD1. This CDR3 is 16 amino acids long. The germline gives CDR1 SGHTA, CDR2 FQGNSA. J gave up 0 bases and V 3 bases, and 7 bases lay outside the gene matches. The CDR3 loop reads CASSFLQGASSYEQYF. The CDR3 nucleotides are TGTGCCAGCAGCTTTCTTCAGGGGGCTTCCTCCTACGAGCAGTACTTC.

The chain combines TRBV14 with TRBJ1-1; maybe TRBD1 (6 bases). V dropped 1 base and J dropped 6 bases, with 15 bases sitting between them. The CDR3 contains 15 residues. CDR1 and CDR2 (germline): SGHDN, FVKESK. The chain's CDR3 is CASSQGGIRGAEAFF. The DNA for the CDR3 is TGTGCCAGCAGCCAAGGAGGGATCAGGGGAGCTGAAGCTTTCTTT.

The CDR3 DNA follows: TGTGCCAGCAGCTTAGTGGCGGGAGGGAGGGATGAGCAGTTCTTC. Protein product: CASSLVAGGRDEQFF. The rearrangement joins TRBV11-2 to TRBJ2-1; 9 bases agree with TRBD2. The CDR3 sequence is 15 residues long. The V segment lost 1 base and the J segment 8 bases; nucleotides outside the gene matches: 6. Germline CDR1 reads SGHAT; CDR2 reads FQNNGV.

V is TRBV2 and J is TRBJ2-1; TRBD2 agrees at 12 bases. Trimming removed 6 bases from V and 10 bases from J; junction bases left unmatched: 10. Germline V gene lookup returns CDR1 SNHLY and CDR2 FYNNEI. The CDR3 sequence is 15 residues long. CDR3 nucleotide sequence: TGTGCCAGCAGCGCTACACTAGCGGGAGGCTCCGAGCAGTTCTTC. This gives the protein CASSATLAGGSEQFF.

The rearrangement links TRBV27 to TRBJ1-5; maybe TRBD1 (5 bases). CDR1 is MNHEY and CDR2 is SMNVEV in the germline V gene (reference sequence). The CDR3 consists of 14 residues. V lost 2 bases, J lost 4 bases, and 9 bases lay in between. As DNA, the CDR3 is TGTGCCAGCAGTTTAAGTCAGGGAAATCAGCCCCAGCATTTT. Translated, it gives CASSLSQGNQPQHF.

The rearrangement links TRBV2 to TRBJ2-5; D is uncertain. The CDR3 covers 12 residues. The germline V gene encodes CDR1 SNHLY and CDR2 FYNNEI. The V and J ends lost 4 bases and 5 bases respectively, with 8 bases between them. The CDR3, as DNA: TGTGCCAGCAGTGGTCTAGGCGAGACCCAGTACTTC. This translates into CASSGLGETQYF.

V gene TRBV30 combines with J gene TRBJ2-1, with 7 bases matching TRBD1. The CDR3 covers 11 residues. V was clipped by 2 bases and J by 15 bases; unmatched bases: 7. Germline V gives CDR1 GTSNPN, CDR2 SVGIG (reference sequence). This CDR3 reads CAWSFDRAGFF. CDR3 in DNA: TGTGCCTGGAGTTTCGACAGGGCAGGGTTCTTC.

The chain combines TRBV16 with TRBJ1-1; D is undetermined. Germline V lookup: CDR1 KGHSY, CDR2 FQNENV. The ends were cut back, 4 bases at V and 0 bases at J, with 12 bases in the middle. The CDR3 runs to 15 residues. This CDR3 is CASSLQVRMNTEAFF. In DNA, the CDR3 is TGTGCCAGCAGCCTTCAGGTGAGAATGAACACTGAAGCTTTCTTT.

DNA for the CDR3: TGCGCCAGCACCCCTTCCCAGAGCACAGATACGCAGTATTTT. This gives the protein CASTPSQSTDTQYF. V usage is TRBV5-1 and J usage is TRBJ2-3, with D hard to call. CDR3 size: 14 residues. Germline loops: CDR1 SGHRS, CDR2 YFSETQ. Trimming left V 6 bases short and J 0 bases short, with 11 bases between.

This chain connects TRBV4-1 to TRBJ1-2; 7 positions agree with TRBD1. The CDR3 totals 17 residues. Germline CDR1 and CDR2: MGHRA and YSYEKL. The V and J ends lost 8 bases and 0 bases, in that order; junction bases with no gene match: 15. CDR3 sequence: CASRGGWTGAANYGYTF. The CDR3 DNA reads as TGCGCCAGCCGAGGGGGCTGGACGGGGGCCGCTAACTATGGCTACACCTTC.

The V gene is TRBV29-1, the J gene TRBJ1-1; 7 nucleotides align to TRBD1. This CDR3 comprises 13 residues. V lost 7 bases, J lost 4 bases, and 9 bases stayed unmatched. Germline CDR1 reads SQVTM; CDR2 reads ANQGSEA. The CDR3 nucleotides read TGCAGCGGGAATTCAGGGGGTAGCACTGAAGCTTTCTTT. Translating it yields CSGNSGGSTEAFF.

This chain uses TRBV19 with TRBJ1-5; D remains unclear. The CDR3 contains 15 residues. Germline V gene data show CDR1 as LNHDA and CDR2 as SQIVND (reference sequence). V lost 4 bases and J lost 2, with 12 bases in between. As DNA, the CDR3 is TGTGCCAGTAGTACCCGACATCAGGGCAATCAGCCCCAGCATTTT. Amino acids: CASSTRHQGNQPQHF.